This T cell receptor beta chain was captured by sequencing in a study of cytomegalovirus exposure and HLA in healthy donors. About the research overall: Earlier, almost 120 million unique TCR beta sequences were recovered from about 170 million T cells by an analysis.

Use of 60 Vbeta and 13 Jbeta primers characterized the PCR. TCRdb's copy holds only in-frame clones and misses some; the assay was immunoSEQ multiplex PCR. This sample's table has approximately 140,000 clones. Germline CDR1 SGHTA, CDR2 FQGTGA. V lost 2 bases, J lost 5 bases, and 16 bases lay in between. The CDR3 covers 15 residues. A remark on this clone: Its antigen is not identified.

The study, taken as a whole, reports: Apart from CMV serostatus, no immune exposure information was available.

Sequencing was done on a sample of PBMCs. This sequence originates from a woman between 50 and 59 years old in good health and CMV-seronegative. The chain employs TRBV7-3 and TRBJ2-7; the D gene is possibly TRBD2 (6 bases). The DNA of the CDR3 is TGTGCCAGCAGCTTACTTGGGACTGCCCCCCACGAGCAGTACTTC. It codes for CASSLLGTAPHEQYF.